One sample yielded the 6 T cell receptor beta chains listed below, sequenced in a study of blood T cell repertoires in COVID-19. Only in-frame clones appear in the TCRdb table, and some are missing; sequencing was by immunoSEQ multiplex PCR. Here the sample spans around 310,000 clones, 90% being singletons. Input material: peripheral blood. The source of these receptors is a woman aged 40 to 55 with COVID-19, enrolled during active disease.

The chain recombines TRBV4-2 with TRBJ1-3; D ambiguous. This CDR3 comprises 17 residues. Germline CDR1 is LGHNA and CDR2 is YNFKEQ. The V gene lost 1 base and the J gene lost 0 bases, with 13 bases spanning the gap. The CDR3 reads CASSQVEAGRSGNTIYF. The CDR3 coding sequence is TGTGCCAGCAGCCAAGTTGAAGCGGGTCGCTCTGGAAACACCATATATTTT.

The chain links TRBV12-3 or TRBV12-4 to TRBJ1-2; D gene ambiguous. There are 13 residues in the CDR3. Trimming took off 3 bases at V and 7 bases at J, with 12 bases between the two ends. CDR3 DNA: TGTGCCAGCAGTTTGGGCCCTCGAGTTGGCTACACCTTC. Protein: CASSLGPRVGYTF.

This clone was counted between two and nine times. The V gene is TRBV18, the J gene TRBJ2-7; D is uncertain. The CDR3 contains 12 residues. V was clipped by 3 bases and J by 4 bases, with 7 bases between them. Germline V gene sequence: CDR1 KGHSH, CDR2 LQKENI. The DNA for the CDR3 is TGTGCCAGCTCACCTCAACAGTACGAGCAGTACTTC. It is translated as CASSPQQYEQYF. The complete variable domain, with remaining parts taken from reference TRBV18 and TRBJ2-7, reads NAGVMQNPRHLVRRRGQEARLRCSPMKGHSHVYWYRQLPEEGLKFMVYLQKENIIDESGMPKERFSAEFPKEGPSILRIQQVVRGDSAAYFCASSPQQYEQYFGPGTRLTVT.

This chain links TRBV2 with TRBJ2-3, with D perhaps matching TRBD2 (6 bases). V was cut by 11 bases and J by 2 bases, with 17 bases left in between. CDR1 is SNHLY and CDR2 is FYNNEI in the germline V gene. The CDR3 has 14 residues. The CDR3 DNA sequence: TGTGCCGACCGCCGGGGACTCAACACAGATACGCAGTATTTT. Translated, it gives CADRRGLNTDTQYF. The full variable domain, rest sourced from reference TRBV2 and TRBJ2-3, is EPEVTQTPSHQVTQMGQEVILRCVPISNHLYFYWYRQILGQKVEFLVSFYNNEISEKSEIFDDQFSVERPDGSNFTLKIRSTKLEDSAMYFCADRRGLNTDTQYFGPGTRLTVL.

The CDR3 DNA reads TGTGCCAGCAGCCAAGACTCGGTTTATAGCGGGGGCGCCCAGGGAGATACGCAGTATTTT. As protein: CASSQDSVYSGGAQGDTQYF. The chain employs TRBV4-2 and TRBJ2-3; TRBD2 aligns across 9 bases. Per the germline V gene, CDR1 is LGHNA and CDR2 is YNFKEQ. The V and J ends lost 0 bases and 5 bases, in that order; junction bases with no gene match: 18. CDR3 length equals 20 residues.

The chain links TRBV27 to TRBJ1-2; maybe TRBD1 (5 bases). This CDR3 has 16 residues. Germline loops: CDR1 MNHEY, CDR2 SMNVEV (reference sequence). The V gene lost 3 bases and the J gene lost 3 bases, with 17 bases spanning the gap. The DNA for the CDR3 is TGTGCCAGCAGTTTCTACGGCGCAGGGTCTTACTATGGCTACACCTTC. The encoded protein is CASSFYGAGSYYGYTF.